Following are 13 T cell receptor beta chains from one sample sequenced in a study of Graves' ophthalmopathy and Graves' hyperthyroidism. Amplification of TCR beta CDR3 regions used RNA transcripts. The first-round RT-PCR employed HTBI primers together with the Qiagen OneStep RT-PCR kit. A multiplex PCR was then performed as the second round. TCRdb used MiXCR to reprocess the multiplex PCR reads, holding one entry per CDR3 protein. The sample gives hundreds of thousands of distinct CDR3 sequences, more than 20% of which show up once; around 3.1% is in the top ten. The sequenced material came from peripheral blood. The source of these receptors is a woman between 18 and 30 years old with stable Graves' hyperthyroidism.

This clonotype has a count of ten or more. The chain combines TRBV19 with TRBJ2-5; 9 nucleotides match TRBD2. The V gene end was trimmed by 5 bases and the J gene end by 4 bases; junction bases not matched to a gene: 11. CDR3 length: 16 amino acids. CDR1 LNHDA and CDR2 SQIVND come from the germline V gene (reference sequence). The DNA for the CDR3 is TGTGCCAGTAGTTGGGCTAGCGGGACTTCGGGAGAGACCCAGTACTTC. Translation: CASSWASGTSGETQYF.

A few counts support this clonotype. The chain has TRBV20-1 and TRBJ2-7; D is possibly TRBD1 or TRBD2 (5 bases each). This CDR3 is built from 14 residues. Trimming cost V 3 bases and J 3 bases, with 15 bases left between them. In germline, CDR1 is DFQATT, CDR2 SNEGSKA (reference sequence). CDR3 residues: CSARGPGSGYEQYF. The CDR3 nucleotides are TGCAGTGCTAGGGGACCGGGGTCGGGCTACGAGCAGTACTTC.

This clonotype appeared many times. The chain combines TRBV29-1 with TRBJ2-5; TRBD2 matches 7 bases. V lost 4 bases to trimming and J lost 2 bases; unmatched junction nucleotides: 4. This CDR3 region has 13 residues. CDR1 and CDR2 (germline): SQVTM, ANQGSEA. In DNA form, the CDR3 reads TGCAGCGTTGGGGCTAGCGGACAAGAGACCCAGTACTTC. It specifies CSVGASGQETQYF.

This chain connects TRBV12-3 or TRBV12-4 to TRBJ1-2; TRBD1 agrees at 7 bases. With 4 bases clipped from V and 7 bases from J, the junction kept 12 bases outside the gene matches. The CDR3 extends over 15 amino acids. The CDR3 region is CASSSRDRQPVGYTF. CDR3 coding DNA: TGTGCCAGCAGTTCGAGGGACAGACAGCCGGTTGGCTACACCTTC.

The V and J genes are TRBV30 and TRBJ1-5; no definite D call. V was trimmed by 1 base and J by 6 bases, leaving 10 bases between them. This CDR3 spans 13 amino acids. CDR1 and CDR2 (germline): GTSNPN, SVGIG (reference sequence). CDR3 coding DNA: TGTGCCTGGAGTGGATTTGGCGGTCAGCCCCAGCATTTT. This translates into CAWSGFGGQPQHF.

At least ten counts were recorded for this clonotype. This chain links TRBV20-1 with TRBJ2-7, with 8 bases identical to TRBD2. There are 12 residues in the CDR3. J was trimmed by 13 bases and V by 5 bases; bases with no gene match: 13. Germline V CDR1 and CDR2: DFQATT, SNEGSKA (reference sequence). CDR3 coding DNA: TGCAGTGCTTCGGAAGCGGGAGCATTACCATACTTC. Translation gives CSASEAGALPYF.

The chain has TRBV11-2 and TRBJ1-1; maybe TRBD1 (5 bases). V dropped 6 bases and J dropped 6 bases, with 20 bases sitting between them. CDR1 and CDR2 (germline): SGHAT, FQNNGV. The CDR3 is 15 amino acids. The CDR3 sequence is CASSYFAREVPEAFF. CDR3 DNA: TGTGCCAGCAGTTACTTTGCCAGGGAGGTCCCTGAAGCTTTCTTT.

This clonotype was observed at least ten times. The rearrangement links TRBV7-2 to TRBJ1-5; D might be TRBD1 (5 bases). The CDR3 loop spans 16 amino acids. Trimming pared 0 bases from V and 5 bases from J, leaving 14 bases between. CDR1 and CDR2 (germline): SGHTA, FQGNSA. The CDR3 is CASSLARAGWDQPQHF. The CDR3 DNA follows: TGTGCCAGCAGCTTAGCGAGGGCAGGGTGGGATCAGCCCCAGCATTTT.

This clonotype was seen ten or more times. This chain uses TRBV29-1 with TRBJ1-1, with TRBD1 identical over 7 bases. The CDR3 consists of 12 residues. J was trimmed by 1 base and V by 8 bases; bases with no gene match: 4. Germline V gives CDR1 SQVTM, CDR2 ANQGSEA. The CDR3 DNA reads as TGCAGCATAAACAGGGGGAACACTGAAGCTTTCTTT. This translates into CSINRGNTEAFF.

This clonotype was seen ten or more times. V is TRBV7-9 and J is TRBJ1-2, with a weak D call TRBD1 (5 bases). Looked up from germline, CDR1 is SEHNR and CDR2 is FQNEAQ (reference sequence). This CDR3 is built from 15 residues. V was pared by 5 bases and J by 1 base, with 14 bases between. CDR3 sequence (DNA): TGTGCCAGCAGCCCGTCGGGGCGGGGTAACTATGGCTACACCTTC. It specifies CASSPSGRGNYGYTF.

This clonotype was detected a few times. The chain recombines TRBV6-1 with TRBJ1-6, with unresolved D. Germline values: CDR1 MNHNS, CDR2 SASEGT. This CDR3 contains 12 residues. V dropped 8 bases and J dropped 7 bases, with 9 bases sitting between them. In DNA form, the CDR3 reads TGTGCCAGCGGACTGACCAATTCACCCCTCCACTTT. Residues: CASGLTNSPLHF.

J is TRBJ2-7 and V is TRBV27, with 10 bases lining up with TRBD2. Germline V gives CDR1 MNHEY, CDR2 SMNVEV (reference sequence). J lost 3 bases, V lost 3 bases, and 5 bases had no gene match. This CDR3 region has 15 residues. The CDR3 DNA sequence: TGTGCCAGCAGTTTCCCTAGCGGGGGATGCTACGAGCAGTACTTC. This translates into CASSFPSGGCYEQYF.

A few counts support this clonotype. This CDR3 reads CASSMDGNYGYTF. The CDR3 DNA sequence: TGTGCCAGCAGCATGGACGGGAACTATGGCTACACCTTC. The gene calls are TRBV7-9 and TRBJ1-2; D is unresolved. V dropped 5 bases and J dropped 2 bases, with 9 bases sitting between them. Per the germline V gene, CDR1 is SEHNR and CDR2 is FQNEAQ (reference sequence). The CDR3 is made up of 13 amino acids.